The 2 T cell receptor beta chains in this list originate from one sample, sequenced in a study of control samples from healthy donors and cancer patients. The assay was immunoSEQ multiplex PCR, and TCRdb's table has in-frame clones only and misses some. This sample yields some 100,000 clones, of which approximately 86% are seen a single time; over 12% belongs to the top ten. Sequences were obtained from blood. All receptors derive from a man aged 25 to 45 in good health.

The chain combines TRBV28 with TRBJ2-1; 11 nucleotides align to TRBD2. The germline V gene has CDR1 MDHEN and CDR2 SYDVKM. The V and J ends lost 4 bases and 8 bases, in that order; junction bases with no gene match: 7. This CDR3 comprises 15 residues. The CDR3 is CASSSSGRISDEQFF. The CDR3 DNA reads TGTGCCAGCAGTTCTAGCGGGAGGATCTCGGATGAGCAGTTCTTC.

This clone was found a few times. This chain uses TRBV19 with TRBJ1-1; 7 bases line up with TRBD1. From germline, CDR1 is LNHDA and CDR2 SQIVND (reference sequence). With V trimmed by 3 bases and J by 0 bases, 7 bases remained unmatched. The CDR3 contains 16 residues. CDR3 DNA: TGTGCCAGTAGTATCTGGAGGGGGCGCATGAACACTGAAGCTTTCTTT. Residues: CASSIWRGRMNTEAFF.